This TCR beta chain was captured in a study of cytomegalovirus exposure and HLA in healthy donors. Looking at the study overall: Earlier sequencing of 150 million to 200 million T cells yielded fewer than 140 million unique TCR beta sequences.

The study, taken as a whole, reports: Previously analyzed data showed that most TCR beta V segments were productive at a frequency of about 90% or about 30%. Trimming of TCR beta V- and J-genes showed a link, identified in a later analysis, to a missense DCLRE1C variant. Researchers left out some V segments, among them TRBV6-2 and TRBV6-3, as indistinguishable.

As for this clone: The antigen is not known.

PCR employed 60 Vbeta and 13 Jbeta primers. The data were produced by immunoSEQ multiplex PCR, yet TCRdb's version contains in-frame clones alone and is incomplete. The data show under 200,000 clones, with approximately 80% seen just once and under 2.5% held by the top ten. V lost 3 bases and J 6 bases, leaving 11 bases between the germline ends. CDR3 length: 13 residues. The germline gives CDR1 KGHSH, CDR2 LQKENI. The receptor was derived from a man aged 50-60 years in good health and CMV-seropositive. The material sequenced was PBMCs. This chain joins TRBV18 and TRBJ1-2, with a tentative D call TRBD1 (5 bases). CDR3 sequence (DNA): TGTGCCAGCTCACCCCTGGGGGGAGATGGCTACACCTTC. Its translation is CASSPLGGDGYTF.